The 27 T cell receptor beta chains below all came from one sample that was sequenced in a study of blood T cell repertoires in COVID-19. Clones were read by immunoSEQ multiplex PCR, and TCRdb kept only the in-frame ones, dropping some. The sample has about 190,000 clones; around 90% are singletons. The sequenced material came from peripheral blood. All receptors come from a man between 45 and 60 years old with acute or convalescent COVID-19.

This chain uses TRBV6-5 with TRBJ1-1, with D possibly TRBD1 on 5 matching bases. V lost 5 bases and J 2 bases, leaving 12 bases between the germline ends. CDR1 is MNHEY, CDR2 SVGAGI, per germline. This CDR3 comprises 14 residues. The CDR3 loop reads CASSKLDSNTEAFF. The DNA of the CDR3 is TGTGCCAGCAGTAAGCTCGACAGTAACACTGAAGCTTTCTTT.

J is TRBJ2-2 and V is TRBV11-2; TRBD2 agrees at 10 bases. V lost 1 base, J lost 5 bases, and 1 base stayed unmatched. The CDR3 extends over 15 amino acids. Germline lookup yields CDR1 SGHAT and CDR2 FQNNGV. Here the CDR3 reads CASSLGTSGTGELFF. The CDR3 nucleotides are TGTGCCAGCAGCTTAGGGACTAGCGGAACCGGGGAGCTGTTTTTT.

V and J are TRBV19 and TRBJ2-2; D is perhaps TRBD1 (6 bases). V lost 1 base, J lost 4 bases, and 10 bases lay in between. Germline loops: CDR1 LNHDA, CDR2 SQIVND (reference sequence). The CDR3 totals 15 residues. CDR3 in amino acids: CASSIGQELTGELFF. The CDR3 nucleotides are TGTGCCAGTAGTATAGGACAGGAGCTCACCGGGGAGCTGTTTTTT.

This chain links TRBV20-1 with TRBJ1-2; no firm D call. This CDR3 contains 10 residues. The ends were cut back, 3 bases at V and 8 bases at J, with 7 bases in the middle. CDR1 and CDR2 from the germline V gene are DFQATT and SNEGSKA (reference sequence). CDR3 amino acids: CSASWPGYTF. CDR3 DNA: TGCAGTGCTAGTTGGCCCGGCTACACCTTC.

The chain has TRBV5-1 and TRBJ1-1; 8 nucleotides agree with TRBD1. The CDR3 runs to 14 residues. Germline CDR1 SGHRS, CDR2 YFSETQ. J gave up 1 base and V 6 bases, and 5 bases lay outside the gene matches. CDR3 region: CASNLQGGNTEAFF. CDR3 bases: TGCGCCAGCAACTTACAGGGGGGGAACACTGAAGCTTTCTTT.

The genes are TRBV27 and TRBJ1-3, with D possibly matching TRBD1 (5 bases). Looked up from germline, CDR1 is MNHEY and CDR2 is SMNVEV (reference sequence). The V end was cut by 6 bases, the J end by 0 bases, with 9 bases between. CDR3 length equals 14 residues. The chain's CDR3 is CASRATVSGNTIYF. The CDR3 nucleotides are TGTGCCAGCAGGGCGACAGTCTCTGGAAACACCATATATTTT.

V is TRBV7-7 and J is TRBJ2-2; D gene unclear. Trimming pared 5 bases from V and 3 bases from J, leaving 10 bases between. The CDR3 has 14 amino acids. Per germline, CDR1 SSHAT and CDR2 FNYEAQ (reference sequence). CDR3 in DNA: TGTGCCAGCAGCCCTACTGGGCACACCGGGGAGCTGTTTTTT. Protein product: CASSPTGHTGELFF.

The rearrangement joins TRBV6-1 to TRBJ2-5, with D perhaps TRBD1 (6 bases). CDR1 MNHNS and CDR2 SASEGT come from the germline V gene. V was shortened by 4 bases and J by 3 bases, with 21 bases between the two germline ends. This CDR3 region has 17 residues. The chain's CDR3 is CASSGSSYRDKKETQYF. CDR3 DNA sequence: TGTGCCAGCAGTGGGAGTTCCTATCGGGACAAGAAAGAGACCCAGTACTTC.

The CDR3: CASSIDTGVQETQYF. In nucleotides, the CDR3 is TGTGCCAGTAGTATTGACACAGGGGTCCAAGAGACCCAGTACTTC. V and J are TRBV19 and TRBJ2-5, with 7 bases aligning to TRBD1. V lost 3 bases, J lost 1 base, and 5 bases stayed unmatched. Germline V CDR1 and CDR2: LNHDA, SQIVND (reference sequence). The CDR3 sequence is 15 residues long.

The J gene is TRBJ2-5, the V gene TRBV5-8; 9 bases line up with TRBD1. V lost 4 bases and J lost 7; bases outside the gene matches: 14. Germline V gene sequence: CDR1 SGHTS, CDR2 YDEGEE. The CDR3 contains 16 residues. Here the CDR3 reads CASSRSRDRVVRTQYF. The CDR3 region has the DNA TGTGCCAGCAGCCGCAGCCGGGACAGGGTCGTTAGGACCCAGTACTTC.

The rearrangement uses TRBV7-2 and TRBJ1-1, with D maybe TRBD1 (5 bases). CDR3 length equals 14 residues. The germline V gene encodes CDR1 SGHTA and CDR2 FQGNSA. V was shortened by 2 bases and J by 0 bases, with 7 bases between the two germline ends. CDR3 DNA: TGTGCCAGCAGCTTACAGGGAATGAACACTGAAGCTTTCTTT. This translates into CASSLQGMNTEAFF. Filled out from reference TRBV7-2 and TRBJ1-1, the complete variable domain reads GAGVSQSPSNKVTEKGKDVELRCDPISGHTALYWYRQSLGQGLEFLIYFQGNSAPDKSGLPSDRFSAERTGGSVSTLTIQRTQQEDSAVYLCASSLQGMNTEAFFGQGTRLTVV.

This clone occurred once. The chain couples TRBV29-1 to TRBJ2-3; tentative D call: TRBD1 (5 bases). The CDR3 sequence is 13 residues long. V gave up 3 bases and J gave up 1 base, with 8 bases separating them. Germline CDR1 is SQVTM and CDR2 is ANQGSEA. CDR3 residues: CSVEGQGTDTQYF. Written as DNA, the CDR3 is TGCAGCGTTGAGGGGCAGGGCACAGATACGCAGTATTTT.

The J gene is TRBJ2-7, the V gene TRBV27; 9 nucleotides agree with TRBD2. The V and J ends lost 4 bases and 0 bases, in that order; junction bases with no gene match: 4. Per germline, CDR1 MNHEY and CDR2 SMNVEV (reference sequence). The CDR3 has 15 amino acids. For the CDR3, the DNA is TGTGCCAGCAGTTGGTCTAGCGGGACCTCCTACGAGCAGTACTTC. Translation: CASSWSSGTSYEQYF.

Note on this clone: Other nucleotide sequences from this sample produce the same CDR3. The chain uses TRBV15 and TRBJ1-3; 10 nucleotides agree with TRBD1. V was clipped by 3 bases and J by 1 base; unmatched bases: 0. The CDR3 runs to 15 residues. CDR1 is LNHNV and CDR2 is YYDKDF in the germline V gene (reference sequence). CDR3: CATSRDRGSGNTIYF. The CDR3 bases are TGTGCCACCAGCAGGGACAGGGGGTCTGGAAACACCATATATTTT.

V and J are TRBV2 and TRBJ2-1; TRBD1 matches at 7 bases. The CDR3 runs 13 residues. V lost 9 bases to trimming and J lost 4 bases; unmatched junction nucleotides: 6. Germline V CDR1 and CDR2: SNHLY, FYNNEI. The DNA of the CDR3 is TGTGCCAGTACAGGGGTGGATTACAATGAGCAGTTCTTC. Its protein is CASTGVDYNEQFF.

This sequence joins TRBV18 and TRBJ2-1, with 8 bases fitting TRBD1. This CDR3 is 16 amino acids long. CDR1 is KGHSH, CDR2 LQKENI, per germline. After removal of 1 base from V and 2 bases from J, the junction contained 4 bases not matched to a gene. The CDR3 nucleotides are TGTGCCAGCTCACCACGGACAGGGCGGACCTACAATGAGCAGTTCTTC. It is translated as CASSPRTGRTYNEQFF.

The chain links TRBV29-1 to TRBJ2-5; 14 bases are a match to TRBD2. The CDR3 spans 15 residues. V lost 2 bases and J lost 5; bases outside the gene matches: 4. From germline, CDR1 is SQVTM and CDR2 ANQGSEA. The CDR3 here is CSVERLAGGVETQYF. The DNA for the CDR3 is TGCAGCGTTGAACGACTAGCGGGGGGGGTGGAGACCCAGTACTTC.

The V call is TRBV7-8, the J call TRBJ2-5; a weak D match, TRBD2 (6 bases). The germline gives CDR1 SGHVS, CDR2 FQNEAQ. The CDR3 is 16 residues long. The V end lost 4 bases, the J end lost 1 base, and 16 bases lay between the germline ends. CDR3 region: CASSSRLERAQETQYF. In DNA, the CDR3 is TGTGCCAGCAGCTCCAGACTAGAACGGGCCCAAGAGACCCAGTACTTC. The full variable domain, its missing parts supplied by reference TRBV7-8 and TRBJ2-5, is GAGVSQSPRYKVAKRGQDVALRCDPISGHVSLFWYQQALGQGPEFLTYFQNEAQLDKSGLPSDRFFAERPEGSVSTLKIQRTQQEDSAVYLCASSSRLERAQETQYFGPGTRLLVL.

This clone has only one observation. The chain is built from TRBV6-5 and TRBJ1-2; D call uncertain. Per germline, CDR1 MNHEY and CDR2 SVGAGI. Trimming left V 2 bases short and J 4 bases short, with 8 bases between. CDR3 length equals 13 residues. The CDR3: CASSYGTFYGYTF. CDR3 sequence (DNA): TGTGCCAGCAGTTACGGCACCTTCTATGGCTACACCTTC.

This chain uses TRBV19 with TRBJ2-6; a possible D gene is TRBD1 (6 bases). Germline V lookup: CDR1 LNHDA, CDR2 SQIVND (reference sequence). The CDR3 consists of 14 residues. The ends were cut back, 5 bases at V and 2 bases at J, with 7 bases in the middle. The CDR3 DNA follows: TGTGCCAGTAGTCAGGGGACTGGGGCCAACGTCCTGACTTTC. It encodes CASSQGTGANVLTF.

This chain connects TRBV19 to TRBJ2-5, with 7 bases fitting TRBD1. The trim removed 5 bases at V and 5 bases at J, leaving 5 bases unmatched. The CDR3 sequence is 13 residues long. Per germline, CDR1 LNHDA and CDR2 SQIVND (reference sequence). The CDR3 here is CASSGDSLETQYF. The CDR3 DNA reads as TGTGCCAGTAGTGGGGACAGCCTGGAGACCCAGTACTTC.

The chain is built from TRBV14 and TRBJ2-7; D is possibly TRBD2 (5 bases). V gave up 4 bases and J gave up 7 bases, with 17 bases separating them. The germline V gene encodes CDR1 SGHDN and CDR2 FVKESK. The CDR3 length is 14 residues. The CDR3 sequence: CASSPFRGQDEQYF. CDR3 sequence (DNA): TGTGCCAGCAGCCCCTTCCGCGGGCAGGATGAGCAGTACTTC.

This chain joins TRBV6-1 and TRBJ2-1; D is perhaps TRBD1 (5 bases). Looked up from germline, CDR1 is MNHNS and CDR2 is SASEGT. The CDR3 covers 16 residues. Trimming cost V 1 base and J 2 bases, with 12 bases left between them. CDR3 coding DNA: TGTGCCAGCAGTGAAGACAGGCTGGACCCCTACAATGAGCAGTTCTTC. Encoded protein: CASSEDRLDPYNEQFF.

The chain has TRBV4-1 and TRBJ2-2; TRBD2 aligns across 10 bases. CDR1 is MGHRA, CDR2 YSYEKL, per germline. CDR3 length: 17 amino acids. J lost 1 base, V lost 4 bases, and 6 bases had no gene match. The CDR3 region is CASSPIGLAENTGELFF. The CDR3 DNA follows: TGCGCCAGCAGCCCAATAGGACTAGCGGAGAACACCGGGGAGCTGTTTTTT.

The chain carries TRBV19 and TRBJ1-2; 10 bases are shared with TRBD1. J was trimmed by 4 bases and V by 7 bases; bases with no gene match: 15. This CDR3 has 17 amino acids. Germline CDR1 LNHDA, CDR2 SQIVND (reference sequence). The CDR3 bases are TGTGCCAGTACCCCGGGACAGGGGACGAGAAGTGGCTATGGCTACACCTTC. This translates into CASTPGQGTRSGYGYTF.

The chain links TRBV4-1 to TRBJ2-1; 12 bases are shared with TRBD2. This CDR3 contains 18 residues. The V and J ends lost 0 bases and 2 bases, in that order; junction bases with no gene match: 5. The germline V gene has CDR1 MGHRA and CDR2 YSYEKL. In DNA, the CDR3 is TGCGCCAGCAGCCAAGACTCGTGGACTAGCGGGACCTACAATGAGCAGTTCTTC. Its translation: CASSQDSWTSGTYNEQFF.

This chain uses TRBV4-1 with TRBJ2-1; D is perhaps TRBD1 (6 bases). V was shortened by 1 base and J by 8 bases, with 15 bases between the two germline ends. CDR3 length: 15 residues. Per germline, CDR1 MGHRA and CDR2 YSYEKL. As DNA, the CDR3 is TGCGCCAGCAGCCAAGGGGGGCTTCGGTTCCATGAGCAGTTCTTC. It specifies CASSQGGLRFHEQFF.